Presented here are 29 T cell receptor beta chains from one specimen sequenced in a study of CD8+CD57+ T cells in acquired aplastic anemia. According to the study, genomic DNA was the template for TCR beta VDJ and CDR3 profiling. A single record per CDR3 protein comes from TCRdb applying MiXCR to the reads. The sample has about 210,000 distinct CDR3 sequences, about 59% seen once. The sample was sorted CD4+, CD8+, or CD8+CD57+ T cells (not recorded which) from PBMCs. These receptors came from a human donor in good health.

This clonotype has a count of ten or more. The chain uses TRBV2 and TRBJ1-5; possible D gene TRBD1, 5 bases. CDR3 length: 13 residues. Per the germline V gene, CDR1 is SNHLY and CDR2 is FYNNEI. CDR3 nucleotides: TGTGCTAGCGCAGGGTATAGCAATCAGCCCCAGCATTTT. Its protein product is CASAGYSNQPQHF. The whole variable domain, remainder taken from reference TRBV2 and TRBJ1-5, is EPEVTQTPSHQVTQMGQEVILRCVPISNHLYFYWYRQILGQKVEFLVSFYNNEISEKSEIFDDQFSVERPDGSNFTLKIRSTKLEDSAMYFCASAGYSNQPQHFGDGTRLSIL.

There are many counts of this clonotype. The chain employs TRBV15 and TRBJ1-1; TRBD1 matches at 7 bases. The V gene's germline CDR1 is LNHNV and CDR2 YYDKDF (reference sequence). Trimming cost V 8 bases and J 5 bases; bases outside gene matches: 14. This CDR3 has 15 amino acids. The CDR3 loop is CATESSRQGRTEAFF. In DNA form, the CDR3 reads TGTGCCACCGAGTCATCTAGACAGGGTAGGACTGAAGCTTTCTTT.

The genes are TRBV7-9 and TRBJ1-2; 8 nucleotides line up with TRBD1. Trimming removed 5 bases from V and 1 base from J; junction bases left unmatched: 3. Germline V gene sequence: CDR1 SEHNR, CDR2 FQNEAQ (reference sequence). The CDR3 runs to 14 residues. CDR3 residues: CASSQTGDNYGYTF. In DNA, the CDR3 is TGTGCCAGCAGCCAGACAGGGGATAACTATGGCTACACCTTC.

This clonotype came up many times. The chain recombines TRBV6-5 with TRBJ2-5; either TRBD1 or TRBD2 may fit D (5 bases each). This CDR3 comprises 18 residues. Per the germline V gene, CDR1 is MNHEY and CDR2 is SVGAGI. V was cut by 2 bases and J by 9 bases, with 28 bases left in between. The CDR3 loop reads CASSYTLTYRGQLGAQYF. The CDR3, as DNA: TGTGCCAGCAGTTACACCCTGACGTATAGGGGCCAACTAGGGGCCCAGTACTTC.

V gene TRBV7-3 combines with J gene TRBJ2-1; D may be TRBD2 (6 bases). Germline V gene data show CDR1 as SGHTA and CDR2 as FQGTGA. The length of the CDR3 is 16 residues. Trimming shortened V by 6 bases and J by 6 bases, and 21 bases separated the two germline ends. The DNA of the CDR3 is TGTGCCAGCAGTGCAACGGTGGGGGGAACCTCCAATGAGCAGTTCTTC. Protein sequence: CASSATVGGTSNEQFF. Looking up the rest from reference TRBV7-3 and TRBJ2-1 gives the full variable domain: GAGVSQTPSNKVTEKGKYVELRCDPISGHTALYWYRQSLGQGPEFLIYFQGTGAADDSGLPNDRFFAVRPEGSVSTLKIQRTERGDSAVYLCASSATVGGTSNEQFFGPGTRLTVL.

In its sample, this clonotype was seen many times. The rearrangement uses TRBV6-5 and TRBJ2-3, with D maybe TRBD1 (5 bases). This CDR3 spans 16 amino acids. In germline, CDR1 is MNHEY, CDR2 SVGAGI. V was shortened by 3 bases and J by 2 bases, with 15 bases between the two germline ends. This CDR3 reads CASSYGHTSPTDTQYF. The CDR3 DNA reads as TGTGCCAGCAGTTATGGACACACCAGTCCCACAGATACGCAGTATTTT.

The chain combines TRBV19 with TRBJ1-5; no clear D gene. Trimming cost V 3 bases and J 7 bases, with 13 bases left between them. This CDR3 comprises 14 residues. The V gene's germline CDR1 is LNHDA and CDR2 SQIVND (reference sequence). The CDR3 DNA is TGTGCCAGTAGTATGACTGGGCGAGACCAGCCCCAGCATTTT. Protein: CASSMTGRDQPQHF. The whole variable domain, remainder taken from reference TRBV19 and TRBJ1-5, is DGGITQSPKYLFRKEGQNVTLSCEQNLNHDAMYWYRQDPGQGLRLIYYSQIVNDFQKGDIAEGYSVSREKKESFPLTVTSAQKNPTAFYLCASSMTGRDQPQHFGDGTRLSIL.

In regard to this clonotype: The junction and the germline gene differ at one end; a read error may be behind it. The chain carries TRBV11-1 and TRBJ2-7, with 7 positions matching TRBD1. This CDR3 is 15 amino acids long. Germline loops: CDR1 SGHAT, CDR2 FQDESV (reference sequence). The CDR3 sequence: CASSASRTGSYEQYF. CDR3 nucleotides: TGCGCCAGCAGCGCCTCCCGGACAGGCTCCTACGAGCAGTACTTC.

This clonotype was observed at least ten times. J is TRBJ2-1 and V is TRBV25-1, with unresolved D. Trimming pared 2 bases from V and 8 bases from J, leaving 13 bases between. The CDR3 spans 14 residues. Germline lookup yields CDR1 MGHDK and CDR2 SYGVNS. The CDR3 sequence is CASSERQGIHEQFF. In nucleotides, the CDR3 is TGTGCCAGCAGTGAACGTCAAGGGATCCATGAGCAGTTCTTC. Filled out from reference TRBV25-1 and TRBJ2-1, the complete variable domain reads EADIYQTPRYLVIGTGKKITLECSQTMGHDKMYWYQQDPGMELHLIHYSYGVNSTEKGDLSSESTVSRIRTEHFPLTLESARPSHTSQYLCASSERQGIHEQFFGPGTRLTVL.

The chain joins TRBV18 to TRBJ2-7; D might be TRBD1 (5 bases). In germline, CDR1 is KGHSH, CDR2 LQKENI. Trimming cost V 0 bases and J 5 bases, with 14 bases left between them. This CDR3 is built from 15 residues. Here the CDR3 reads CASSPPQGTPHEQYF. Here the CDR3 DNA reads TGTGCCAGCTCACCACCCCAGGGAACTCCCCACGAGCAGTACTTC.

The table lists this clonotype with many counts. CDR3: CASSLAPGTEQYF. For the CDR3, the DNA is TGTGCCAGCAGCTTGGCCCCAGGGACCGAGCAGTACTTC. The genes are TRBV5-5 and TRBJ2-7; the D gene could be TRBD1 or TRBD2 (5 bases each). CDR1 is SGHKS, CDR2 YYEKEE, per germline (reference sequence). This CDR3 spans 13 amino acids. V lost 0 bases to trimming and J lost 6 bases, with 10 bases between them.

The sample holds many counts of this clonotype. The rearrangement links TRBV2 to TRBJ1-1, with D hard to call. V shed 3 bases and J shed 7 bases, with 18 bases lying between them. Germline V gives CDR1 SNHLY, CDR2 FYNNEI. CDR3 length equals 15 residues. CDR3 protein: CASSERQSRWNEAFF. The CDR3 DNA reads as TGTGCCAGCAGTGAGCGGCAGTCCAGGTGGAATGAAGCTTTCTTT.

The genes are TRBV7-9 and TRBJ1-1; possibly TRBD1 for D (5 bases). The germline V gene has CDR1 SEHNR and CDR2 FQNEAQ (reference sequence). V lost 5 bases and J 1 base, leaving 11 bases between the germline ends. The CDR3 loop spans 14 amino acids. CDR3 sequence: CASSHRPTNTEAFF. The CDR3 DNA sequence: TGTGCCAGCAGCCACAGGCCGACGAACACTGAAGCTTTCTTT.

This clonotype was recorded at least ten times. In DNA form, the CDR3 reads TGTGCCACCAGCGAGGACAGCTCCTACGAGCAGTACTTC. It is translated as CATSEDSSYEQYF. V usage is TRBV15 and J usage is TRBJ2-7; D is possibly TRBD1 (6 bases). Between the trimmed V and J ends, which lost 5 bases and 0 bases, there was a span of 8 bases. This CDR3 is built from 13 residues. CDR1 and CDR2 from the germline V gene are LNHNV and YYDKDF (reference sequence).

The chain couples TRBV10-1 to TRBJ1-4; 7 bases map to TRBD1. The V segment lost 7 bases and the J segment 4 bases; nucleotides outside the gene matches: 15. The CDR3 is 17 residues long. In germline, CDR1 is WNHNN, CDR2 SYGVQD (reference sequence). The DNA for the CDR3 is TGCGCCAGCACCCATACCGGGACAGATGGGTATAATGAAAAACTGTTTTTT. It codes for CASTHTGTDGYNEKLFF.

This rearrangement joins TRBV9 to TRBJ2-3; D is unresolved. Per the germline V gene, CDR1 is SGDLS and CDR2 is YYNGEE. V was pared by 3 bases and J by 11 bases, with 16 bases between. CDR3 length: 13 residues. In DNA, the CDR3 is TGTGCCAGCAGCGCGGAAATGAACAATGAGCAGTATTTT. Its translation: CASSAEMNNEQYF.

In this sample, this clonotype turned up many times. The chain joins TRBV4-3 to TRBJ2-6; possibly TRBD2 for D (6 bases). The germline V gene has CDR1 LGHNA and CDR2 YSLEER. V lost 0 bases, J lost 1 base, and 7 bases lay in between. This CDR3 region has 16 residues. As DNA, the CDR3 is TGCGCCAGCAGCCAAGAGGCGGGGTCTGGGGCCAACGTCCTGACTTTC. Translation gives CASSQEAGSGANVLTF.

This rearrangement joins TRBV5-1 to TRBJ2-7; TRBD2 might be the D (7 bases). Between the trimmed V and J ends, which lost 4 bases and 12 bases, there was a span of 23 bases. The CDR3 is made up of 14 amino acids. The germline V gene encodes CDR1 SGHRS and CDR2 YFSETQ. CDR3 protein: CASSGLGGLAVLYF. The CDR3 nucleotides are TGCGCCAGCAGCGGACTAGGGGGACTCGCCGTATTGTACTTC.

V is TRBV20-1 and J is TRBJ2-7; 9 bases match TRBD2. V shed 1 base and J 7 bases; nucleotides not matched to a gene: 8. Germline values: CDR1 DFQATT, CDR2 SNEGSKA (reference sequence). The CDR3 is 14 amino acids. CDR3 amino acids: CSARGLAGGSEQYF. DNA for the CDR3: TGCAGTGCTAGAGGGTTGGCGGGGGGGTCTGAGCAGTACTTC.

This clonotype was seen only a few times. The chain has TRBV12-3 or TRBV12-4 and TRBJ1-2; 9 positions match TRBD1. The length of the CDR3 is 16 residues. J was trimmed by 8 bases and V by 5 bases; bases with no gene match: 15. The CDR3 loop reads CASSMAGTGMSYGYTF. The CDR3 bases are TGTGCCAGCAGTATGGCCGGGACAGGGATGTCTTACGGCTACACCTTC.

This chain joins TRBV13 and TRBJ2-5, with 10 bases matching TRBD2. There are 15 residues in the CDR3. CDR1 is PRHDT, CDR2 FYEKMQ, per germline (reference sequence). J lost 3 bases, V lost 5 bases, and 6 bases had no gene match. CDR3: CASSVSLAGEETQYF. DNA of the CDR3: TGTGCCAGCAGCGTCAGTCTAGCGGGAGAAGAGACCCAGTACTTC.

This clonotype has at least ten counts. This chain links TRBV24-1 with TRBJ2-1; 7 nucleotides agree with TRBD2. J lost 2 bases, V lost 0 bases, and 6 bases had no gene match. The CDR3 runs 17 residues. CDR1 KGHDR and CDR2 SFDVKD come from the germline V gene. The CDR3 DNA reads TGTGCCACCAGTGATTTGAATCCTAGCGGACCCTACAATGAGCAGTTCTTC. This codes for CATSDLNPSGPYNEQFF.

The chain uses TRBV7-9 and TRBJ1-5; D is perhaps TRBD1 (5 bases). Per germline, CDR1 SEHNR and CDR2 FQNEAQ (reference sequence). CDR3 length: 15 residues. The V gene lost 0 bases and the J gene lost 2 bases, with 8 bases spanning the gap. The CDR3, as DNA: TGTGCCAGCAGCTTAGCAGGGGTGGGCAATCAGCCCCAGCATTTT. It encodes CASSLAGVGNQPQHF.

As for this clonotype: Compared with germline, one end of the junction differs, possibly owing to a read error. The CDR3 protein is CASSIVDAGELFF. The CDR3 nucleotides are TGTGCCAGTAGTATAGTTGATGCCGGGGAGCTGTTCTTT. The V gene is TRBV19, the J gene TRBJ2-2; D is perhaps TRBD2 (5 bases). CDR1 and CDR2 (germline): LNHDA, SQIVND (reference sequence). CDR3 length: 13 residues.

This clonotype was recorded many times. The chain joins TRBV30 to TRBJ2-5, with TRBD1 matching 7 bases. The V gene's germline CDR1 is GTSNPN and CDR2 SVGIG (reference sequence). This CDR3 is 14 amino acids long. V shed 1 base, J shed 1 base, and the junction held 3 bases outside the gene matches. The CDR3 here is CAWSDWDSQETQYF. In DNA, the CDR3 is TGTGCCTGGAGTGATTGGGACAGCCAAGAGACCCAGTACTTC.

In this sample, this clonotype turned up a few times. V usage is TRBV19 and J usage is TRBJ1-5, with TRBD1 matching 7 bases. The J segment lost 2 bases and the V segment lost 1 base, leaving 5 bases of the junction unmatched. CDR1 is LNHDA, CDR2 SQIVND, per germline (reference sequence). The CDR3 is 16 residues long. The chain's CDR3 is CASSIVNGQGNQPQHF. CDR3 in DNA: TGTGCCAGTAGTATAGTCAATGGACAGGGCAATCAGCCCCAGCATTTT.

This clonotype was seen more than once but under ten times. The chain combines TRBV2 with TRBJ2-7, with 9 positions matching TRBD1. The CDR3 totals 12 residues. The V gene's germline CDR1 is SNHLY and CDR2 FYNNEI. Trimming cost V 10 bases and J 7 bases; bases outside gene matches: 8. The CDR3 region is CATRQGVGEQYF. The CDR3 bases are TGTGCCACTAGACAGGGGGTGGGGGAGCAGTACTTC.

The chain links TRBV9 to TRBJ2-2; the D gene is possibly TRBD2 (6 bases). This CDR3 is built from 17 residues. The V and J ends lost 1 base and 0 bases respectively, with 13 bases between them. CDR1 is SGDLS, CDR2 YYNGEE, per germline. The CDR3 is CASSVRRDQANTGELFF. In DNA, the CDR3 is TGTGCCAGCAGCGTAAGGAGGGACCAAGCGAACACCGGGGAGCTGTTTTTT.

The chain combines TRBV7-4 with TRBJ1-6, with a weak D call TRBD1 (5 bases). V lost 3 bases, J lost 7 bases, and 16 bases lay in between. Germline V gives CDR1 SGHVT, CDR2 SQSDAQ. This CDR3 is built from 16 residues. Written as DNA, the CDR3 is TGTGCCAGCAGCTTCTGGGGGTGGACGGGAAATTCACCCCTCCACTTT. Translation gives CASSFWGWTGNSPLHF. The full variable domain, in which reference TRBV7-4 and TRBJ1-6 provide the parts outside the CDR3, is GAGVSQSPRYKVAKRGRDVALRCDSISGHVTLYWYRQTLGQGSEVLTYSQSDAQRDKSGRPSGRFSAERPERSVSTLKIQRTEQGDSAVYLCASSFWGWTGNSPLHFGNGTRLTVT.